Each of the 2 T cell receptor beta chains below was sequenced from the same sample in a study of identical twins (dated by TCRdb to about 2016). Library creation used 5' RACE. Sequenced on an Illumina HiSeq 2000. TCRdb reprocessing: public reads trimmed at Q25 with fastp, clones called with MiXCR, in-frame beta chains kept. Each CDR3 protein appears once, grouped with its most common genes and DNA. Counted in this sample were approximately 690,000 distinct CDR3 sequences; 5.5% to 6.5% of them appeared once. Of the sample, 1.5% to 2% falls within the top ten clones. Material for sequencing was naive T cells sorted from blood. The sample's cell subset or site label is to be understood as: cells isolated with a human naive T-cell isolation kit. These TCRs come from a man in his late teens or twenties in good health.

At least ten counts were recorded for this clonotype. CDR3 amino acids: CSVQDEKLFF. The CDR3 DNA sequence: TGCAGCGTTCAGGATGAAAAACTGTTTTTT. The chain carries TRBV29-1 and TRBJ1-4; no definite D call. The CDR3 has 10 amino acids. Per germline, CDR1 SQVTM and CDR2 ANQGSEA. The V gene lost 5 bases and the J gene lost 6 bases, with 4 bases spanning the gap. The whole variable domain, remainder taken from reference TRBV29-1 and TRBJ1-4, is SAVISQKPSRDICQRGTSLTIQCQVDSQVTMMFWYRQQPGQSLTLIATANQGSEATYESGFVIDKFPISRPNLTFSTLTVSNMSPEDSSIYLCSVQDEKLFFGSGTQLSVL.

This clonotype was recorded many times. The chain carries TRBV20-1 and TRBJ2-2; 9 bases are a match to TRBD2. Losses at the gene ends were 3 bases for V and 5 bases for J; bases not matched to a gene: 4. CDR1 is DFQATT, CDR2 SNEGSKA, per germline (reference sequence). This CDR3 is 14 amino acids long. CDR3 loop: CSARSAGGTGELFF. In DNA form, the CDR3 reads TGCAGTGCTAGGTCAGCGGGAGGAACCGGGGAGCTGTTTTTT.